This TCR beta chain comes out of a study of T-cell reconstitution after alpha-beta-depleted transplantation in children. The germline V gene encodes CDR1 DFQATT and CDR2 SNEGSKA (reference sequence). The CDR3 runs 13 residues. V dropped 7 bases and J dropped 1 base, with 12 bases sitting between them. The library targeted TCRbeta and was prepared with unique molecular identifiers. One entry per CDR3 protein, called by TCRdb with MiXCR from the PCR reads. The sample carries roughly 500,000 distinct CDR3 sequences, over 9.5% recorded once. This clonotype was counted many times. The chain employs TRBV20-1 and TRBJ2-3; D is perhaps TRBD2 (5 bases). Sequenced material: PBMCs, taken before TCRalphabeta/CD19-depleted stem cell transplant. The source is a child aged 2 to 10 with inherited bone marrow failure, due to receive a stem cell transplant. CDR3 sequence: CSVRGRGTDTQYF. The CDR3 DNA reads TGCAGTGTTCGTGGGCGGGGCACAGATACGCAGTATTTT.